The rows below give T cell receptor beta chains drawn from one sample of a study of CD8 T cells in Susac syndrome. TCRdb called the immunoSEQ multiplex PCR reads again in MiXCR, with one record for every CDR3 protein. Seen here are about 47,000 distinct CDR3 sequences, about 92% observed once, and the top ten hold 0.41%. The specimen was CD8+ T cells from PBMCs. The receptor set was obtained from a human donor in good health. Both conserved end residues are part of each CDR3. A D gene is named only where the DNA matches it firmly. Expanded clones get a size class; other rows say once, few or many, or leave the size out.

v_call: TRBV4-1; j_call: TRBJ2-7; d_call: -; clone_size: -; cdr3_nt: TGCGCCAGCAGCCAAGATCCACAGGGCCTAGACTACGAGCAGTACTTC; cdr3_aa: CASSQDPQGLDYEQYF
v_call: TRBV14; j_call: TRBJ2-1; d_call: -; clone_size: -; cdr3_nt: TGTGCCAGCAGCCGCCTAACTACTCGATACAATGAGCAGTTCTTC; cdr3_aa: CASSRLTTRYNEQFF
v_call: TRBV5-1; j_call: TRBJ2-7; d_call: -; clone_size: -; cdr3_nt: TGCGCCAGCAGGGCCCCGGAGAGCTCCTACGAGCAGTACTTC; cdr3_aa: CASRAPESSYEQYF
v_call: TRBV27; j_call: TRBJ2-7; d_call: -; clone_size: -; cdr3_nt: TGTGCCAGCTTACCCCTGCCCAGGGAAGGGAACGAGCAGTACTTC; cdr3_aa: CASLPLPREGNEQYF
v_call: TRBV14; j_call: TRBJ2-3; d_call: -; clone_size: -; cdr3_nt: TGTGCCAGCAGCCAATCTCCGGACTCTATCTCAGATACGCAGTATTTT; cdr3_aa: CASSQSPDSISDTQYF
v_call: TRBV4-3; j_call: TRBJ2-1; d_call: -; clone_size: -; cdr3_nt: TGCGCCAGCAGCCAAGATAAGGGCGGCTACAATGAGCAGTTCTTC; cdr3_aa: CASSQDKGGYNEQFF
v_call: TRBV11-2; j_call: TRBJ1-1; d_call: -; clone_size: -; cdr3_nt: TGTGCCAGCAGCTTGGGGCTGGAGAACACTGAAGCTTTCTTT; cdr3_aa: CASSLGLENTEAFF
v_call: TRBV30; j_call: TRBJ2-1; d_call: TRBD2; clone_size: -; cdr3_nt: TGTGCCTGGAGTCTAGCGGGAGTATCTGAGCAGTTCTTC; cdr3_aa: CAWSLAGVSEQFF
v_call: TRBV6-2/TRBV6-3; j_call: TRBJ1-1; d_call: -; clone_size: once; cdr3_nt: TGTGCCAGCAGTTACGCCGGGAGCACTGAAGCTTTCTTT; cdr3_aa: CASSYAGSTEAFF
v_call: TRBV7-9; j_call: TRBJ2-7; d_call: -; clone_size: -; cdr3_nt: TGTGCCAGCAGCTTAGAAGCAGGGAACTTCTACGAGCAGTACTTC; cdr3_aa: CASSLEAGNFYEQYF
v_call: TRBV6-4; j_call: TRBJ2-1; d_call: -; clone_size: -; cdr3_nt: TGTGCCAGCAGTGACTCGACTGGGGAGCAGTTCTTC; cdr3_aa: CASSDSTGEQFF
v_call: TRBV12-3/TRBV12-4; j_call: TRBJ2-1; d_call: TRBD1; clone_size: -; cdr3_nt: TGTGCCAGCAGCCCAGGGGGAGAGCAGTTCTTC; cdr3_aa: CASSPGGEQFF
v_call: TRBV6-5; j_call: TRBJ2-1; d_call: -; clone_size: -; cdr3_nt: TGTGCCAGCAGCCAGTTCCCGGGTAATGAGCAGTTCTTC; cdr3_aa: CASSQFPGNEQFF
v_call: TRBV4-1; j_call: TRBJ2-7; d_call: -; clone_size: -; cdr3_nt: TGCGCCAGCAGCCAAGAACAGGGACACGAGCAGTACTTC; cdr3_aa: CASSQEQGHEQYF
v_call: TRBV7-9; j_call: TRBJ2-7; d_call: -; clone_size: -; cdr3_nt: TGTGCCAGCAGCTTAGCGGGCAGTTTCAGGAGCTCCTACGAGCAGTACTTC; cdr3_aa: CASSLAGSFRSSYEQYF
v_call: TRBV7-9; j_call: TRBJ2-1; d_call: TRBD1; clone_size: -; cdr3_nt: TGTGCCAGCAGCTTTACAGGGGTCGATGAGCAGTTCTTC; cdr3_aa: CASSFTGVDEQFF
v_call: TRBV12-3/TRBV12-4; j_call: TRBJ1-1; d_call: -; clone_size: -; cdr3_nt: TGTGCCAGCAGTTTAGGGACGGTTGAAGCTTTCTTT; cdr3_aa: CASSLGTVEAFF
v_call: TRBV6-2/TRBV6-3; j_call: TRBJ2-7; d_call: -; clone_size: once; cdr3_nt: TGTGCCAGCGGCCGGACTCCGTATATTGAGCAGTACTTC; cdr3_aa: CASGRTPYIEQYF
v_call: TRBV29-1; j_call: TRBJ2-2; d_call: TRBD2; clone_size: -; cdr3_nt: TGCAGCGTCCGAGGGGGACTAGCGGGACGTTGGAGCACCGGGGAGCTGTTTTTT; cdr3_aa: CSVRGGLAGRWSTGELFF
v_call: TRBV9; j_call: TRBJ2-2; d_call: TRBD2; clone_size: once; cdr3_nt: TGTGCCAGCGCCCTACTGGCGGGAGGCGAGGGCGGGGAGCTGTTTTTT; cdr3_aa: CASALLAGGEGGELFF
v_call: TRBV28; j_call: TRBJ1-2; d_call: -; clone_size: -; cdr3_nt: TGTGCCAGCAGTTTATTAGTCCCGGGACTGCGGTATGGCTACACCTTC; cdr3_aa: CASSLLVPGLRYGYTF
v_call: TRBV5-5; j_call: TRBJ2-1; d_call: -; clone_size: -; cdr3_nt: TGTGCCAGCAACCCTATTGTCGGGACTGCCTACAATGAGCAGTTCTTC; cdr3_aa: CASNPIVGTAYNEQFF
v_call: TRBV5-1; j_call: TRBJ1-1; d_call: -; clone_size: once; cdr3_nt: TGCGCCAGCAGCCTCGACCGTACGAACACTGAAGCTTTCTTT; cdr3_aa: CASSLDRTNTEAFF
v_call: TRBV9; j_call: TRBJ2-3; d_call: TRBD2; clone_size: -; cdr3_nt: TGTGCCAGCAGCGTAGGAGTGGGAGGGCCCCTCCGAACAGATACGCAGTATTTT; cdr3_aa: CASSVGVGGPLRTDTQYF
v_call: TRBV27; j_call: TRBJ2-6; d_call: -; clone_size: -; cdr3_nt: TGTGCCAGCAGTTTATCTAGAGGTGCCGGGGCCAACGTCCTGACTTTC; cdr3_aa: CASSLSRGAGANVLTF
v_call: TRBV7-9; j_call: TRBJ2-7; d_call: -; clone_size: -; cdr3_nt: TGTGCCAGCAGCTCCACTCGGGAACAGCACGAGCAGTACTTC; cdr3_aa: CASSSTREQHEQYF
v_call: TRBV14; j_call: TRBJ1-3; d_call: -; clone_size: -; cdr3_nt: TGTGCCAGCAGCCAACAATCGGGAAGACGCTCTGGAAACACCATATATTTT; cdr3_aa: CASSQQSGRRSGNTIYF
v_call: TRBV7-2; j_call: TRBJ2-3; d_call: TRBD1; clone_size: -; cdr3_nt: TGTGCCAGCAGCCCCAATAAGAGGACAGGGAGGTTTGGCACAGATACGCAGTATTTT; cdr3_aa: CASSPNKRTGRFGTDTQYF
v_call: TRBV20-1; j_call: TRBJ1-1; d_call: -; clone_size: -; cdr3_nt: TGCAGTGCCCTACCCCGGGACATGAACACTGAAGCTTTCTTT; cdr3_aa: CSALPRDMNTEAFF